This T cell receptor beta chain was documented in a study of T cell clonality in common variable immunodeficiency. This clone was counted many times. What it binds is not known. With the read ending 3 residues before the CDR3 end, the germline J gene is used to fill in that end. Study conclusions and caveats: The cause of increased CVID clonality remains unclear without subpopulation sequencing. Shared TCRbeta clones were fewer between CVID subjects than controls.

Germline-derived CDR1 and CDR2 are KGHDR and SFDVKD. Germline trimming cut 0 bases from V and 3 bases from J; bases unmatched to any gene: 18. The CDR3 is 20 amino acids. Using immunoSEQ multiplex PCR, the repertoire was profiled, and TCRdb retains in-frame clones only, with some absent. The sample presents approximately 81,000 clones, none singletons. Both groups were predominantly of Caucasian heritage. This receptor was identified in a person between 18 and 75 years old in good health. Sequenced sample: peripheral blood mononuclear cells. The chain links TRBV24-1 to TRBJ2-7; 8 nucleotides match TRBD2. CDR3 protein: CATSDLQEGSFGLADYEQYF. The DNA read from the CDR3 is TGTGCCACCAGTGATTTGCAAGAGGGGTCGTTCGGACTAGCCGACTACGAG.